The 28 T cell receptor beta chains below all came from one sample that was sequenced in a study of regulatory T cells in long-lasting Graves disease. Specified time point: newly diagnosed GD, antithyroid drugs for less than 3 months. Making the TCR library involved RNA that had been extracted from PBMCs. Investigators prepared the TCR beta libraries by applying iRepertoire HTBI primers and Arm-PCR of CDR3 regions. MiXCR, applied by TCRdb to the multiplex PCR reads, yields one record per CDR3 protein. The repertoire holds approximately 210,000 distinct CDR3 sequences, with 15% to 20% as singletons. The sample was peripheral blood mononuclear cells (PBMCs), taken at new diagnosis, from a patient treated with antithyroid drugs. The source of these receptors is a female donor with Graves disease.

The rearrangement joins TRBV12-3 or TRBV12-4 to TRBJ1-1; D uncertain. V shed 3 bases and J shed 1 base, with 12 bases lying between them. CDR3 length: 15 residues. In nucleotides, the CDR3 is TGTGCCAGCAGTTTTATGGGCAGCCCGAACACTGAAGCTTTCTTT. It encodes CASSFMGSPNTEAFF.

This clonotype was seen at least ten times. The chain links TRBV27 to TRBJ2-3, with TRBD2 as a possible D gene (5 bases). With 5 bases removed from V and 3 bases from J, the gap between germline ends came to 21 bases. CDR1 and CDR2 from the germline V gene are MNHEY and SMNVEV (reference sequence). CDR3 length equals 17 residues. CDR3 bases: TGTGCCAGCAGTCCCCCGACGGCCCTTGCGGGTACAGATACGCAGTATTTT. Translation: CASSPPTALAGTDTQYF.

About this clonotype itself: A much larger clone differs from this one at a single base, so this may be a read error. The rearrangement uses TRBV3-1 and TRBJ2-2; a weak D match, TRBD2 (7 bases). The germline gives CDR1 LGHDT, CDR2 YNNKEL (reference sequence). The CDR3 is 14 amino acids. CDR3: CASSQGGGTGELFF. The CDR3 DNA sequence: TGTGCCAGCAGTCAAGGGGGGGGCACCGGGGAGCTGTTTTTT. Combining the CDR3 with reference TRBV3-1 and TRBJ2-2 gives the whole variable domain DTAVSQTPKYLVTQMGNDKSIKCEQNLGHDTMYWYKQDSKKFLKIMFSYNNKELIINETVPNRFSPKSPDKAHLNLHINSLELGDSAVYFCASSQGGGTGELFFGEGSRLTVL.

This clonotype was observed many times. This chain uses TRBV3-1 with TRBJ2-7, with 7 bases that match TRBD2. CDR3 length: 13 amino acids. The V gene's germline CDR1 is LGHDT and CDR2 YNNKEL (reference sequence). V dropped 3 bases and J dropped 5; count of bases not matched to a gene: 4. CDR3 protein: CASSQREGNEQYF. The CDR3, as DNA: TGTGCCAGCAGCCAGAGGGAGGGTAACGAGCAGTACTTC.

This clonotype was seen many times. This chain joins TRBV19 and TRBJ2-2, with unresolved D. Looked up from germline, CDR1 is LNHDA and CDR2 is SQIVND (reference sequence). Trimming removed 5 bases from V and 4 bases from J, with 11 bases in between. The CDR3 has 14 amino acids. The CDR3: CASSVGASTGELFF. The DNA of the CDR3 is TGTGCCAGTAGTGTGGGCGCAAGCACCGGGGAGCTGTTTTTT. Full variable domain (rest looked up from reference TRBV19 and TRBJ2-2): DGGITQSPKYLFRKEGQNVTLSCEQNLNHDAMYWYRQDPGQGLRLIYYSQIVNDFQKGDIAEGYSVSREKKESFPLTVTSAQKNPTAFYLCASSVGASTGELFFGEGSRLTVL.

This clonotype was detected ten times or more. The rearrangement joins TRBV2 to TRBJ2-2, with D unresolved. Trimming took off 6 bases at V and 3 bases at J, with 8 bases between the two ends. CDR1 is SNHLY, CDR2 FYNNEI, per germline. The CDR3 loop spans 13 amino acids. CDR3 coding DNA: TGTGCCAGCAGGCTCACTTACACCGGGGAGCTGTTTTTT. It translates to CASRLTYTGELFF.

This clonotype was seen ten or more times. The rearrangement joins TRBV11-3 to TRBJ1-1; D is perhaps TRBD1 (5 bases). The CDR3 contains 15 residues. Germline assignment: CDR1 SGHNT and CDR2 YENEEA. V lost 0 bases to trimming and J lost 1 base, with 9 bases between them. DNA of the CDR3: TGTGCCAGCAGCTTAGAGGGTGGACAGAACACTGAAGCTTTCTTT. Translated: CASSLEGGQNTEAFF.

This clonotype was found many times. The CDR3 reads CASSYQDRGGNEQFF. Written as DNA, the CDR3 is TGTGCCAGCAGTTATCAGGACAGGGGTGGGAATGAGCAGTTCTTC. The chain couples TRBV28 to TRBJ2-1; 9 bases agree with TRBD1. There are 15 residues in the CDR3. Germline V lookup: CDR1 MDHEN, CDR2 SYDVKM. The ends lost 4 bases at V and 7 bases at J; junction bases unmatched: 8.

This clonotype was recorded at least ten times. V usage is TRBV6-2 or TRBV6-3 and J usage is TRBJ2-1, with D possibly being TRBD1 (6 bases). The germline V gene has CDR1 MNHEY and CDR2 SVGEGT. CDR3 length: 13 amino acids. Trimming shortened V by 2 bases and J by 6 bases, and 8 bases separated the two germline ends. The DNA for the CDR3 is TGTGCCAGCAGTTACGACAGGTTCAATGAGCAGTTCTTC. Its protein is CASSYDRFNEQFF.

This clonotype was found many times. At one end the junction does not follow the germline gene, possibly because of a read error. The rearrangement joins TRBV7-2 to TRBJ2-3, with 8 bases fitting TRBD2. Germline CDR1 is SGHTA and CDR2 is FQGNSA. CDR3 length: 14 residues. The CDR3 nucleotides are TGTGCCAGCAGTTTAGCGGGACTCACAGATACGCAGTATTTT. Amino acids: CASSLAGLTDTQYF.

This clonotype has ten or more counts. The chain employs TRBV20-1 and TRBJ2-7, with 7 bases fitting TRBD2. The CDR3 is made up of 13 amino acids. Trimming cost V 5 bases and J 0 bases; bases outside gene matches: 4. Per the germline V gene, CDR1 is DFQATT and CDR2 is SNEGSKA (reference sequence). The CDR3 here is CSALSSGSYEQYF. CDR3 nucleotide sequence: TGCAGTGCTCTTTCTAGCGGCTCCTACGAGCAGTACTTC.

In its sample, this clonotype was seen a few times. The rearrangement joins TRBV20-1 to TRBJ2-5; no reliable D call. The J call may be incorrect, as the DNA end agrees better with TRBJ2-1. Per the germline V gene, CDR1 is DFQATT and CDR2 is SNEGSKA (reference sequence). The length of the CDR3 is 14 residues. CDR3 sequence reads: CSARDVGYANEQFF. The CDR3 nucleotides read TGCAGTGCTAGAGATGTGGGGTACGCCAATGAGCAGTTCTTC.

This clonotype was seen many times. This CDR3 is CASSRKTESTYEQYF. CDR3 coding DNA: TGCGCCAGCAGCCGAAAGACAGAGTCGACCTACGAGCAGTACTTC. The rearrangement uses TRBV4-3 and TRBJ2-7; possible D gene TRBD1, 5 bases. V was clipped by 4 bases and J by 2 bases, with 15 bases between them. CDR1 is LGHNA, CDR2 YSLEER, per germline. The CDR3 is made up of 15 amino acids.

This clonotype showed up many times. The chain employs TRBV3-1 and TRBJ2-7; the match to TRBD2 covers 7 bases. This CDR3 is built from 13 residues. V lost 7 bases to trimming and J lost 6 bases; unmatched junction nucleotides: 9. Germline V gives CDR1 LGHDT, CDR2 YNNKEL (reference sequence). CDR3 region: CASNPTGGGEQYF. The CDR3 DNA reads TGTGCCAGCAACCCGACGGGAGGCGGCGAGCAGTACTTC.

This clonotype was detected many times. The CDR3 loop reads CASKDTDTQYF. The DNA of the CDR3 is TGTGCCAGCAAAGACACAGATACGCAGTATTTT. The chain carries TRBV28 and TRBJ2-3; D is unresolved. Germline loops: CDR1 MDHEN, CDR2 SYDVKM. The CDR3 has 11 residues. Trimming stripped 7 bases from V and 2 bases from J, with 4 bases between.

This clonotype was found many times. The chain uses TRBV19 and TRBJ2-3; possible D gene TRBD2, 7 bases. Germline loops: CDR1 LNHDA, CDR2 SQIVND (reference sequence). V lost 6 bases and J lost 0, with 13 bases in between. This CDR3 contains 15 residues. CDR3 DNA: TGTGCCAGTAGATCCGGGGGGCGGAGCACAGATACGCAGTATTTT. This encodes CASRSGGRSTDTQYF.

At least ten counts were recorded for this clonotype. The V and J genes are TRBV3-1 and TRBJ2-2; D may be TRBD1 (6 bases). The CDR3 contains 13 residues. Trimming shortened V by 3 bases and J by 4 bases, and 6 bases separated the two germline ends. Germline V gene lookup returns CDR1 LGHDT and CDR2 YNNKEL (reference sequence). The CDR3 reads CASSHRGTGELFF. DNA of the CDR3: TGTGCCAGCAGCCACAGGGGCACCGGGGAGCTGTTTTTT.

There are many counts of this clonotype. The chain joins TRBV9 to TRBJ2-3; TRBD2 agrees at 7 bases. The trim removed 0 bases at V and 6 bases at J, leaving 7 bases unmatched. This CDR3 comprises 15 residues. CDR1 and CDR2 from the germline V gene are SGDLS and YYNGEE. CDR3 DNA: TGTGCCAGCAGCGTAGCGGAGCGGGATTGGGATACGCAGTATTTT. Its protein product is CASSVAERDWDTQYF.

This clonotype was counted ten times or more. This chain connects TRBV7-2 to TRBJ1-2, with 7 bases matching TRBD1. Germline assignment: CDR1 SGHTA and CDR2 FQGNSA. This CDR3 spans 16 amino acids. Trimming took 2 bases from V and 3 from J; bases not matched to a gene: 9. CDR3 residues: CASSLTSAGTDYGYTF. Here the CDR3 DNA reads TGTGCCAGCAGCTTAACCAGCGCAGGGACAGACTATGGCTACACCTTC.

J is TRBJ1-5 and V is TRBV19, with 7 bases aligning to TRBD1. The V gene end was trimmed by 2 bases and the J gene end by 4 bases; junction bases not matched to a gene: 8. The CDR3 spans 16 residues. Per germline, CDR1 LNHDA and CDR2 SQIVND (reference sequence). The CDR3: CASSIRGRGKNQPQHF. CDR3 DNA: TGTGCCAGTAGTATAAGAGGCAGGGGGAAGAATCAGCCCCAGCATTTT.

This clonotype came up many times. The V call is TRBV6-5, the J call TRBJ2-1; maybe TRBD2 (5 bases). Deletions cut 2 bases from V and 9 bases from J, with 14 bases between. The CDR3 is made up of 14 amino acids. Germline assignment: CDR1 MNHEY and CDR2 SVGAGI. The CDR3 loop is CASSYVGRRSEQFF. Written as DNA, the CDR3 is TGTGCCAGCAGTTACGTCGGACGGAGGAGTGAGCAGTTCTTC.

The CDR3 spells CASSRSDRGDGYTF. DNA for the CDR3: TGTGCCAGCAGCCGATCTGACAGGGGAGACGGCTACACCTTC. The chain employs TRBV2 and TRBJ1-2; 8 bases match TRBD1. Germline CDR1 SNHLY, CDR2 FYNNEI. CDR3 length: 14 residues. J lost 8 bases, V lost 6 bases, and 11 bases had no gene match. Supplemented by reference TRBV2 and TRBJ1-2, the full variable domain reads EPEVTQTPSHQVTQMGQEVILRCVPISNHLYFYWYRQILGQKVEFLVSFYNNEISEKSEIFDDQFSVERPDGSNFTLKIRSTKLEDSAMYFCASSRSDRGDGYTFGSGTRLTVV.

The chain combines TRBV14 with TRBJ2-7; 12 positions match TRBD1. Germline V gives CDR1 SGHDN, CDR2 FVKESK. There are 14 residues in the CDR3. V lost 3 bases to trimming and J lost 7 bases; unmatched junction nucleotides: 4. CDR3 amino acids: CASSQGQGASEQYF. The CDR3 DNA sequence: TGTGCCAGCAGCCAGGGACAGGGGGCGAGTGAGCAGTACTTC. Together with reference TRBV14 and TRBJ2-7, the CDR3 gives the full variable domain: EAGVTQFPSHSVIEKGQTVTLRCDPISGHDNLYWYRRVMGKEIKFLLHFVKESKQDESGMPNNRFLAERTGGTYSTLKVQPAELEDSGVYFCASSQGQGASEQYFGPGTRLTVT.

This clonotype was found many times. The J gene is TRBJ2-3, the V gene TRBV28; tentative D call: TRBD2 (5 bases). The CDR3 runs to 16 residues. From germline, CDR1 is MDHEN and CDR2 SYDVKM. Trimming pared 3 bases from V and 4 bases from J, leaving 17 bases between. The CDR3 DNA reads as TGTGCCAGCAGTTTCGTTGACGGGAAAGCCCCAGATACGCAGTATTTT. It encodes CASSFVDGKAPDTQYF.

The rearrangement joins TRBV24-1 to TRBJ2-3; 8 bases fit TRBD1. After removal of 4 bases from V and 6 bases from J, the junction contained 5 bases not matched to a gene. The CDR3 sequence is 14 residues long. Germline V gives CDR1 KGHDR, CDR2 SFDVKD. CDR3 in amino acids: CATSEPRTGDTQYF. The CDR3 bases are TGTGCCACCAGTGAGCCCAGGACAGGGGATACGCAGTATTTT.

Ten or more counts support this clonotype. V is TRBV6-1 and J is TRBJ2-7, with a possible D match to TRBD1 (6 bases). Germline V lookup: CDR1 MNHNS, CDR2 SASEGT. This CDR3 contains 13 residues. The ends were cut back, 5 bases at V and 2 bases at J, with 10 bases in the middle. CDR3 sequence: CASSRDTAYEQYF. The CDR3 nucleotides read TGTGCCAGCAGTCGGGACACCGCCTACGAGCAGTACTTC.

CDR3 bases: TGCGCCAGCAGCCACCCCGGGACAGGGATGAACACTGAAGCTTTCTTT. Translating it yields CASSHPGTGMNTEAFF. The rearrangement uses TRBV4-1 and TRBJ1-1, with 9 positions matching TRBD1. The V gene end was trimmed by 3 bases and the J gene end by 0 bases; junction bases not matched to a gene: 5. The CDR3 totals 16 residues. Germline loops: CDR1 MGHRA, CDR2 YSYEKL.

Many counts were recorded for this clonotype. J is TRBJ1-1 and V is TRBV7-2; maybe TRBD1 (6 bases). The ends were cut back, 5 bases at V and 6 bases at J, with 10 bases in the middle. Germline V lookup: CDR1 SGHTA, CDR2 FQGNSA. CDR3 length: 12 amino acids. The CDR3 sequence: CASSPGGPEAFF. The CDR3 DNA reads TGTGCCAGCAGCCCGGGGGGGCCTGAAGCTTTCTTT.